This record concerns one T cell receptor (beta chain) sequence. This sample stems from a study of blood T cell repertoires in COVID-19. Study background: There were acute and convalescent COVID-19 samples, and they came from the United States, Italy and Spain. Sources were T cells, B-cell-depleted T cells, or PBMCs; the material itself was cDNA or gDNA.

As handled by the study authors: Amplification from reference gene primers served as the basis for estimated nucleated cell counts. The table came from immunoSEQ multiplex PCR; TCRdb's copy has only in-frame clones and leaves some out. The V and J calls and the clone size are those of that table, but D and trimming were determined from the DNA. The sample shows approximately 210,000 clones, approximately 81% of them seen only once. The V gene's germline CDR1 is SGHKS and CDR2 YYEKEE (reference sequence). V lost 6 bases, J lost 0 bases, and 24 bases lay in between. This CDR3 region has 18 residues. This clonotype was obtained from a human donor in a cohort sampled during active COVID-19. Sequencing used peripheral blood. This chain connects TRBV5-5 to TRBJ1-2; maybe TRBD1 (5 bases). The CDR3 loop reads CASTLVPGLLLANYGYTF. DNA of the CDR3: TGTGCCAGCACCCTTGTCCCGGGACTGCTGTTAGCTAACTATGGCTACACCTTC.